These 20 T cell receptor beta chains were all obtained from the same sample, sequenced in a study of neurological immune-mediated disorders. TCRdb called the 5' RACE reads again in MiXCR, with one record for every CDR3 protein. The sample holds around 70,000 distinct CDR3 sequences, around 5.2% seen once. Sequenced input: PBMCs. These receptors were obtained from a man aged 18 to 30 with multiple sclerosis.

In this sample, this clonotype turned up many times. The V call is TRBV27, the J call TRBJ2-1, with TRBD2 as a possible D gene (5 bases). The CDR3 spans 16 residues. Germline assignment: CDR1 MNHEY and CDR2 SMNVEV (reference sequence). Trimming stripped 6 bases from V and 0 bases from J, with 15 bases between. The CDR3 loop reads CASRNLGLASYNEQFF. DNA of the CDR3: TGTGCCAGCAGGAACCTCGGGCTAGCCTCCTACAATGAGCAGTTCTTC.

This clonotype was detected ten times or more. The chain couples TRBV2 to TRBJ1-1; D ambiguous. The V end was cut by 3 bases, the J end by 11 bases, with 16 bases between. This CDR3 region has 13 residues. The germline V gene has CDR1 SNHLY and CDR2 FYNNEI. CDR3 amino acids: CASSDGPNVWAFF. The CDR3 nucleotides read TGTGCCAGCAGTGATGGACCGAATGTTTGGGCTTTCTTT.

This clonotype was observed at least ten times. This chain connects TRBV5-6 to TRBJ2-7; no clear D. Germline V gives CDR1 SGHDT, CDR2 YYEEEE. This CDR3 spans 12 amino acids. The V and J ends lost 1 base and 6 bases respectively, with 8 bases between them. CDR3 sequence (DNA): TGTGCCAGCAGCTTGATGTGGGGCGAGCAGTACTTC. Translation gives CASSLMWGEQYF. Together with reference TRBV5-6 and TRBJ2-7, the CDR3 gives the full variable domain: DAGVTQSPTHLIKTRGQQVTLRCSPKSGHDTVSWYQQALGQGPQFIFQYYEEEERQRGNFPDRFSGHQFPNYSSELNVNALLLGDSALYLCASSLMWGEQYFGPGTRLTVT.

This clonotype was recorded many times. The J gene is TRBJ2-5, the V gene TRBV4-2, with 10 bases matching TRBD2. J lost 1 base, V lost 1 base, and 6 bases had no gene match. Germline assignment: CDR1 LGHNA and CDR2 YNFKEQ. This CDR3 has 17 amino acids. The CDR3, as DNA: TGTGCCAGCAGCCAAGCCCTAGCGGGAGTCGTCCAAGAGACCCAGTACTTC. This codes for CASSQALAGVVQETQYF.

This clonotype was counted at least ten times. The chain couples TRBV5-1 to TRBJ1-1; D is perhaps TRBD1 (6 bases). The CDR3 spans 15 residues. CDR1 SGHRS and CDR2 YFSETQ come from the germline V gene. V was pared by 0 bases and J by 3 bases, with 12 bases between. For the CDR3, the DNA is TGCGCCAGCAGCTTGGAGGGGGGTTGGGACACTGAAGCTTTCTTT. This codes for CASSLEGGWDTEAFF. Full variable domain (missing parts from reference TRBV5-1 and TRBJ1-1): KAGVTQTPRYLIKTRGQQVTLSCSPISGHRSVSWYQQTPGQGLQFLFEYFSETQRNKGNFPGRFSGRQFSNSRSEMNVSTLELGDSALYLCASSLEGGWDTEAFFGQGTRLTVV.

This clonotype was detected many times. The chain employs TRBV12-3 or TRBV12-4 and TRBJ1-1; no clear D. CDR3 length equals 13 residues. Deletions cut 2 bases from V and 3 bases from J, with 7 bases between. DNA of the CDR3: TGTGCCAGCAGTTTAACAGAAGACACTGAAGCTTTCTTT. It encodes CASSLTEDTEAFF.

The V call is TRBV4-3, the J call TRBJ2-1; 11 positions match TRBD2. The CDR3 covers 14 residues. V lost 6 bases, J lost 6 bases, and 4 bases stayed unmatched. Per germline, CDR1 LGHNA and CDR2 YSLEER. The CDR3 spells CASSDGTSGNEQFF. As DNA, the CDR3 is TGCGCCAGCAGTGACGGGACTAGCGGCAATGAGCAGTTCTTC.

The sample holds many counts of this clonotype. This sequence joins TRBV5-1 and TRBJ2-3; D gene uncertain. The CDR3 is made up of 12 amino acids. From germline, CDR1 is SGHRS and CDR2 YFSETQ. Trimming pared 5 bases from V and 2 bases from J, leaving 6 bases between. The DNA for the CDR3 is TGCGCCAGCAGTTCGAACACAGATACGCAGTATTTT. It yields the protein CASSSNTDTQYF.

In its sample, this clonotype was seen many times. This chain joins TRBV5-5 and TRBJ1-1, with D possibly matching TRBD1 (6 bases). The CDR3 extends over 15 amino acids. Trimming stripped 4 bases from V and 0 bases from J, with 13 bases between. CDR1 is SGHKS, CDR2 YYEKEE, per germline (reference sequence). The CDR3 here is CASSTQTGMNTEAFF. DNA of the CDR3: TGTGCCAGCAGCACCCAAACAGGGATGAACACTGAAGCTTTCTTT.

This clonotype came up many times. The chain links TRBV9 to TRBJ2-2; 7 nucleotides agree with TRBD1. V trimming: 0 bases; J trimming: 6 bases; junction bases outside the gene matches: 5. The CDR3 is made up of 15 amino acids. In germline, CDR1 is SGDLS, CDR2 YYNGEE. The CDR3 here is CASSVVDRDSGELFF. The CDR3 DNA sequence: TGTGCCAGCAGCGTAGTCGACAGGGATTCCGGGGAGCTGTTTTTT.

This clonotype was counted between two and nine times. The chain links TRBV20-1 to TRBJ2-7; possibly TRBD1 or TRBD2 for D (6 bases each). The CDR3 spans 14 residues. The V gene lost 6 bases and the J gene lost 0 bases, with 15 bases spanning the gap. In germline, CDR1 is DFQATT, CDR2 SNEGSKA (reference sequence). The CDR3 DNA follows: TGCAGTGCCCATGGAGGGGGGAGCTCCTACGAGCAGTACTTC. It yields the protein CSAHGGGSSYEQYF.

This clonotype has at least ten counts. This chain uses TRBV20-1 with TRBJ2-7; no clear D gene. Germline loops: CDR1 DFQATT, CDR2 SNEGSKA (reference sequence). The CDR3 is 14 residues long. V was pared by 1 base and J by 2 bases, with 12 bases between. CDR3 region: CSARGGVGPYEQYF. The CDR3, as DNA: TGCAGTGCTAGAGGAGGAGTAGGTCCCTACGAGCAGTACTTC.

This clonotype was seen many times. The chain carries TRBV20-1 and TRBJ1-1; D gene unclear. Germline V gene data show CDR1 as DFQATT and CDR2 as SNEGSKA (reference sequence). Trimming took off 6 bases at V and 3 bases at J, with 11 bases between the two ends. CDR3 length: 12 amino acids. CDR3 sequence reads: CSAPRQDTEAFF. The DNA of the CDR3 is TGCAGTGCCCCACGCCAGGACACTGAAGCTTTCTTT.

This clonotype was seen repeatedly, ten times or more. This chain connects TRBV7-2 to TRBJ2-2; perhaps TRBD1 as D (5 bases). The germline CDR1 and CDR2 sequences are SGHTA and FQGNSA. The CDR3 is 14 residues long. Trimming took 0 bases from V and 6 from J, leaving 8 bases between them. The CDR3 region has the DNA TGTGCCAGCAGCTTAGCCAGGGCCGCCGGGGAGCTGTTTTTT. Protein product: CASSLARAAGELFF. Together with reference TRBV7-2 and TRBJ2-2, the CDR3 gives the full variable domain: GAGVSQSPSNKVTEKGKDVELRCDPISGHTALYWYRQSLGQGLEFLIYFQGNSAPDKSGLPSDRFSAERTGGSVSTLTIQRTQQEDSAVYLCASSLARAAGELFFGEGSRLTVL.

This clonotype came up many times. V is TRBV7-9 and J is TRBJ2-7, with 12 bases matching TRBD2. Trimming took 0 bases from V and 4 from J; bases not matched to a gene: 1. The CDR3 is 15 residues long. Germline V gene sequence: CDR1 SEHNR, CDR2 FQNEAQ (reference sequence). CDR3: CASSLALAGGYEQYF. DNA of the CDR3: TGTGCCAGCAGCTTAGCACTAGCGGGAGGATACGAGCAGTACTTC.

This clonotype has at least ten counts. This chain uses TRBV7-2 with TRBJ2-6, with D uncertain. The CDR3 contains 15 residues. V lost 3 bases to trimming and J lost 2 bases, with 8 bases between them. Per germline, CDR1 SGHTA and CDR2 FQGNSA. The CDR3: CASSFDLAGANVLTF. CDR3 DNA sequence: TGTGCCAGCAGCTTCGACTTGGCTGGGGCCAACGTCCTGACTTTC.

In this sample, this clonotype turned up many times. This sequence joins TRBV7-2 and TRBJ2-2; tentatively, D is TRBD2 (6 bases). The CDR3 covers 15 residues. Germline V CDR1 and CDR2: SGHTA, FQGNSA. Trimming pared 3 bases from V and 1 base from J, leaving 9 bases between. In DNA form, the CDR3 reads TGTGCCAGCAGCTTCGCGGGGAGGAACACCGGGGAGCTGTTTTTT. This translates into CASSFAGRNTGELFF.

This clonotype was counted ten times or more. A much larger clone is a single base away; this may be a read error. V is TRBV7-2 and J is TRBJ2-1; TRBD2 agrees at 8 bases. This CDR3 spans 12 amino acids. Per germline, CDR1 SGHTA and CDR2 FQGNSA. Trimming at V came to 8 bases and at J to 8 bases, leaving 5 bases not matched to a gene. The CDR3 sequence: CASSTSGYEQFF. The CDR3, as DNA: TGTGCCAGCTCTACTAGCGGCTATGAGCAGTTCTTC.

This clonotype came up a few times. This may stem from a read error, because a much larger clone lies one nucleotide away. The V call is TRBV20-1, the J call TRBJ1-5; no firm D call. The assigned J gene may be wrong: the sequence end matches TRBJ2-3 better. This CDR3 spans 13 amino acids. CDR1 and CDR2 (germline): DFQATT, SNEGSKA (reference sequence). The CDR3 DNA follows: TGCAGTGCTAGTAGTATGGCCAATCAGCCCCAGTATTTT. Its translation is CSASSMANQPQYF.

The table lists this clonotype with a few counts. V is TRBV6-1 and J is TRBJ2-2; D is possibly TRBD2 (5 bases). The CDR3 is 14 residues long. Germline V gene lookup returns CDR1 MNHNS and CDR2 SASEGT. The V end was cut by 2 bases, the J end by 8 bases, with 12 bases between. The CDR3 reads CASSERGWAGELFF. DNA of the CDR3: TGTGCCAGCAGTGAACGCGGGTGGGCGGGGGAGCTGTTTTTT.